A selection of T cell receptor beta chains follows, all from one sample in a study of control samples from healthy donors and cancer patients. Data came from immunoSEQ multiplex PCR; TCRdb stores just in-frame clones and leaves some out. Of around 100,000 clones listed, roughly 92% were seen once; the top ten hold 2.5% to 3.5%. The sample was blood. The receptors derive from a human donor in good health. The donor label of this sample is uncertain. CDR3s include the opening cysteine and the closing phenylalanine or tryptophan. Each record gives: clone size, J gene, V gene, D gene, CDR3 protein, CDR3 DNA. A D gene is named only where the DNA matches it firmly. The listing skips clone size in some rows; elsewhere it reads once, few, many or a size class.

.	TRBJ1-1	TRBV2	.	CASSEHQLNTEAFF	TGTGCCAGCAGTGAACATCAGCTGAACACTGAAGCTTTCTTT
.	TRBJ1-2	TRBV5-4	TRBD1	CASSWGDRPNYGYTF	TGTGCCAGCAGCTGGGGGGACAGGCCTAACTATGGCTACACCTTC
once	TRBJ1-5	TRBV5-8	.	CASSYEQSLSNQPQHF	TGTGCCAGCAGCTACGAACAATCTCTTAGCAATCAGCCCCAGCATTTT
.	TRBJ1-6	TRBV5-4	TRBD1	CASSLAGGHSPLHF	TGTGCCAGCAGCTTGGCAGGGGGCCATTCACCCCTCCACTTT
once	TRBJ2-7	TRBV10-3	.	CAISESTLERRRSYEQYF	TGTGCCATCAGTGAGTCGACTCTAGAACGGCGGCGCTCCTACGAGCAGTACTTC
.	TRBJ1-2	TRBV30	.	CAWRSAGYTF	TGTGCCTGGAGGTCCGCTGGCTACACCTTC
.	TRBJ1-1	TRBV7-9	TRBD1	CASSLALGQLNTEAFF	TGTGCCAGCAGCCTCGCTCTGGGACAGTTGAACACTGAAGCTTTCTTT
.	TRBJ2-3	TRBV4-1	.	CASSQAGTASTDTQYF	TGCGCCAGCAGCCAAGCAGGCACAGCTAGCACAGATACGCAGTATTTT
.	TRBJ2-5	TRBV11-2	TRBD2	CASSLRGGEETQYF	TGTGCCAGCAGCTTACGGGGGGGCGAAGAGACCCAGTACTTC
once	TRBJ2-6	TRBV6-5	.	CASSYRIGSGANVLTF	TGTGCCAGCAGTTACCGGATCGGTTCTGGGGCCAACGTCCTGACTTTC
once	TRBJ2-5	TRBV7-2	.	CASSQRSAETQYF	TGTGCCAGCAGCCAAAGGTCGGCGGAGACCCAGTACTTC
.	TRBJ1-6	TRBV9	TRBD1	CASSAGTGVLNSPLHF	TGTGCCAGCAGCGCCGGGACAGGGGTTCTGAATTCACCCCTCCACTTT
once	TRBJ1-2	TRBV19	.	CASSIGRGYTF	TGTGCCAGTAGTATCGGACGGGGCTACACCTTC
.	TRBJ2-1	TRBV9	.	CASSGINEQFF	TGTGCCAGCAGCGGGATCAATGAGCAGTTCTTC
.	TRBJ1-2	TRBV5-4	.	CASSLTDNYGYTF	TGTGCCAGCAGTTTGACGGATAACTATGGCTACACCTTC
.	TRBJ1-5	TRBV7-8	TRBD1	CASSLATGNNQPQHF	TGTGCCAGCAGCTTAGCGACAGGGAACAATCAGCCCCAGCATTTT
once	TRBJ2-2	TRBV6-5	TRBD1	CASSRDRANTGELFF	TGTGCCAGCAGCCGGGACAGAGCGAACACCGGGGAGCTGTTTTTT
once	TRBJ2-1	TRBV6-6	.	CASSYSIISEIRFF	TGTGCCAGCAGTTACTCAATCATTTCGGAAATAAGGTTCTTC
.	TRBJ2-6	TRBV19	.	CASSPPGKTTSGANVLTF	TGTGCCAGTAGTCCCCCAGGGAAGACTACCTCTGGGGCCAACGTCCTGACTTTC
.	TRBJ1-5	TRBV30	.	CAWNPQWAGDQPQHF	TGTGCCTGGAACCCCCAATGGGCAGGCGATCAGCCCCAGCATTTT
.	TRBJ1-5	TRBV25-1	.	CASSESMANSNQPQHF	TGTGCCAGCAGTGAATCGATGGCGAATAGCAATCAGCCCCAGCATTTT
.	TRBJ2-2	TRBV5-8	.	CASSRGSNTGELFF	TGTGCCAGCAGCCGGGGGTCCAACACCGGGGAGCTGTTTTTT
.	TRBJ1-4	TRBV5-1	.	CASSLDGLEKLFF	TGCGCCAGCAGCTTGGACGGGCTTGAAAAACTGTTTTTT
.	TRBJ1-6	TRBV5-1	.	CASSLNGNRANSPLHF	TGCGCCAGCAGCTTAAATGGGAACAGGGCGAATTCACCCCTCCACTTT
once	TRBJ1-1	TRBV7-2	.	CASSLVVRTEAFF	TGTGCCAGCAGCTTAGTTGTCCGGACTGAAGCTTTCTTT
.	TRBJ1-2	TRBV3-1/TRBV3-2	TRBD1	CASSRSGTGANYGYTF	TGTGCCAGCTCACGTTCTGGGACAGGGGCGAACTATGGCTACACCTTC
.	TRBJ1-1	TRBV11-2	.	CASRLRVDTEAFF	TGTGCCAGCCGACTCCGTGTCGACACTGAAGCTTTCTTT
.	TRBJ2-1	TRBV6-5	.	CASRPPDYHEQFF	TGTGCCAGCAGACCGCCGGACTACCATGAGCAGTTCTTC
.	TRBJ2-2	TRBV18	.	CASSRAGQSGELFF	TGTGCCAGCTCACGGGCCGGACAGTCCGGGGAGCTGTTTTTT